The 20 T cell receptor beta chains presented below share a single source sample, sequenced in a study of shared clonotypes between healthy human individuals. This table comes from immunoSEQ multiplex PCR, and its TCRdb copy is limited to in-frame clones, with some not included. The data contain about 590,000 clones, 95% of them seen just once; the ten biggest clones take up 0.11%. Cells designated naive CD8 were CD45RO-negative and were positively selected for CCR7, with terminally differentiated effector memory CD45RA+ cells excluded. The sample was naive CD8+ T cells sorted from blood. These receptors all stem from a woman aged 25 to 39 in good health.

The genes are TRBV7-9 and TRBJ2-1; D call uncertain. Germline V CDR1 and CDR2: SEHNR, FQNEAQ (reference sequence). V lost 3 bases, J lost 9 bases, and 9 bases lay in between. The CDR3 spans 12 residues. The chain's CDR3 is CASSLESGEQFF. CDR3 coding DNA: TGTGCCAGCAGCTTGGAGAGTGGTGAGCAGTTCTTC.

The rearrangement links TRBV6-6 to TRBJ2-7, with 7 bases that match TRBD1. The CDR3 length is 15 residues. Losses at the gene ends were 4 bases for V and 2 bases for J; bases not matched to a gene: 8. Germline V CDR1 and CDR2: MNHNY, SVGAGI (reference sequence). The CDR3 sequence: CASSSDRESTYEQYF. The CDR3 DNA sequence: TGTGCCAGCAGTTCCGACAGGGAAAGTACCTACGAGCAGTACTTC.

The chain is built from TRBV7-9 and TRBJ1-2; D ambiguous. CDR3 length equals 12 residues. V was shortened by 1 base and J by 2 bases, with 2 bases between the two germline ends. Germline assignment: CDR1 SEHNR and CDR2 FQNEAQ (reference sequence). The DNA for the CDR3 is TGTGCCAGCAGCTTAGGGAACTATGGCTACACCTTC. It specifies CASSLGNYGYTF.

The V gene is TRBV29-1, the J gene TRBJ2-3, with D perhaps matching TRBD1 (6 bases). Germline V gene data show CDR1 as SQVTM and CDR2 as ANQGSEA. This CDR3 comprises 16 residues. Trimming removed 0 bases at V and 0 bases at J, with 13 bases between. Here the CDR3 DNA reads TGCAGCGTTGAAGATCGCCCAGGGGCTAGCACAGATACGCAGTATTTT. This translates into CSVEDRPGASTDTQYF.

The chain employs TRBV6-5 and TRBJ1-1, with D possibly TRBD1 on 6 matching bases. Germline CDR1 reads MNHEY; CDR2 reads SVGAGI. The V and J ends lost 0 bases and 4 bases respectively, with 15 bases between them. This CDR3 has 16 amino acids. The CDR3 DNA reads TGTGCCAGCAGTTACTCGCCGGGGGGGCTGGGCACTGAAGCTTTCTTT. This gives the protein CASSYSPGGLGTEAFF.

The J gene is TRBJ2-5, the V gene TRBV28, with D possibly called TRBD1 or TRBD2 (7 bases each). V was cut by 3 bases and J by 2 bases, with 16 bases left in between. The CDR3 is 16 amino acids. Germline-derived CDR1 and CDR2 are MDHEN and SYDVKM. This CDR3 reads CASSLAHRGLQETQYF. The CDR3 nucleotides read TGTGCCAGCAGTTTGGCCCACAGGGGACTACAAGAGACCCAGTACTTC.

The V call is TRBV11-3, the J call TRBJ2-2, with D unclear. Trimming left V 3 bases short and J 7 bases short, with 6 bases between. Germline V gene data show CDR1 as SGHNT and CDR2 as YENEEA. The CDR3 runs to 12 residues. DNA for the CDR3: TGTGCCAGCAGCTTTGAATACGGGGAGCTGTTTTTT. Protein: CASSFEYGELFF.

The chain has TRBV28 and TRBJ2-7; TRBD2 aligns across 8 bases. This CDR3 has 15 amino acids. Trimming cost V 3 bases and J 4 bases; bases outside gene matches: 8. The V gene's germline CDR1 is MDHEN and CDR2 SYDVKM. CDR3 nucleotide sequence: TGTGCCAGCAGTTTCTCCCCCGGGAGGGCTTACGAGCAGTACTTC. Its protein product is CASSFSPGRAYEQYF.

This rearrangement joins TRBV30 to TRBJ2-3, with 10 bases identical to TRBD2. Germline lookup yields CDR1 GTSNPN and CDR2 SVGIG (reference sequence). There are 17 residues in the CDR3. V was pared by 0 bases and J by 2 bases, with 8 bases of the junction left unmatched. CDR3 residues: CAWSVRTSGQNTDTQYF. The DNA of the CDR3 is TGTGCCTGGAGTGTACGGACTAGCGGACAAAACACAGATACGCAGTATTTT. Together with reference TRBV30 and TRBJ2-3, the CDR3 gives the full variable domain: SQTIHQWPATLVQPVGSPLSLECTVEGTSNPNLYWYRQAAGRGLQLLFYSVGIGQISSEVPQNLSASRPQDRQFILSSKKLLLSDSGFYLCAWSVRTSGQNTDTQYFGPGTRLTVL.

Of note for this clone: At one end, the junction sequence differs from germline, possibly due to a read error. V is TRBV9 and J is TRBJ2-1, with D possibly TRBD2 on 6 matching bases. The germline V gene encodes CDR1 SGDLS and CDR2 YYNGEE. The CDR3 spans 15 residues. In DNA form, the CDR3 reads TGTGCCAGCAGTGTAGACGGGAGCCCCTACAATGAGCAGTTCTTC. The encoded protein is CASSVDGSPYNEQFF.

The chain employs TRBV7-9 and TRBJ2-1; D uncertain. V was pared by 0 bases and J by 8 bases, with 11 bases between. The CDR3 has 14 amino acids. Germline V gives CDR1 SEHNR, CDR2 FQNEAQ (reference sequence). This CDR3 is CASSLAGSLDEQFF. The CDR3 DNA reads TGTGCCAGCAGCTTAGCAGGCTCCCTTGATGAGCAGTTCTTC. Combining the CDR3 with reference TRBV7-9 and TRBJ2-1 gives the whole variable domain DTGVSQNPRHKITKRGQNVTFRCDPISEHNRLYWYRQTLGQGPEFLTYFQNEAQLEKSRLLSDRFSAERPKGSFSTLEIQRTEQGDSAMYLCASSLAGSLDEQFFGPGTRLTVL.

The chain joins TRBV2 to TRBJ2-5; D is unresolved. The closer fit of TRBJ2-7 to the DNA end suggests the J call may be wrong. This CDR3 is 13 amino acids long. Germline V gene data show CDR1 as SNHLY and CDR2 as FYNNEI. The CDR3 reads CAISPGSPYEQYF. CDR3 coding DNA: TGTGCCATTTCCCCCGGGTCACCCTACGAGCAGTACTTC.

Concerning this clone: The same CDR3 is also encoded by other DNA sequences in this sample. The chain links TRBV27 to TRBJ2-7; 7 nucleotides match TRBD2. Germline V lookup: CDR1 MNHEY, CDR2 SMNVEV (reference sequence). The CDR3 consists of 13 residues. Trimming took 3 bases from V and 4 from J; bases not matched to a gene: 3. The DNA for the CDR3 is TGTGCCAGCAGTTTCGGGAGGACGTACGAGCAGTACTTC. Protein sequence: CASSFGRTYEQYF.

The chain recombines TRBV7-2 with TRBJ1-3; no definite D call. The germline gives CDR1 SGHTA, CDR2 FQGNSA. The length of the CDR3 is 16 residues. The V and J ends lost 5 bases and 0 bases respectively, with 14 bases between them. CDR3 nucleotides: TGTGCCAGCAGCGACCAGGCGGAGGTCTCTGGAAACACCATATATTTT. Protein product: CASSDQAEVSGNTIYF.

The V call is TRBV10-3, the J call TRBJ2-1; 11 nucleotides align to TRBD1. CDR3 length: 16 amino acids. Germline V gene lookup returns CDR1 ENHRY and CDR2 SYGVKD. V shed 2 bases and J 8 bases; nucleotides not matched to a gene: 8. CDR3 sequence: CAISETGQGAWDEQFF. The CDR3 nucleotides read TGTGCCATCAGTGAGACAGGACAGGGGGCTTGGGATGAGCAGTTCTTC.

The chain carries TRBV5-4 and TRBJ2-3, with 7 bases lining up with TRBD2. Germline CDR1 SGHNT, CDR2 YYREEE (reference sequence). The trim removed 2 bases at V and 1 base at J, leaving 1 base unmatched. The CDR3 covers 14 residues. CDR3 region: CASSFAGGTDTQYF. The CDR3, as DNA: TGTGCCAGCAGCTTCGCGGGGGGCACAGATACGCAGTATTTT.

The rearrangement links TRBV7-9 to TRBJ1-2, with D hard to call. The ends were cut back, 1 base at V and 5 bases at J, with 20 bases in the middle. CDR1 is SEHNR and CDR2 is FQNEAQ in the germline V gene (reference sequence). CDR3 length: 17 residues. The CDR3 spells CASSLDSAIGQIYGYTF. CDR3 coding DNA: TGTGCCAGCAGCTTAGATTCCGCGATCGGCCAAATATATGGCTACACCTTC.

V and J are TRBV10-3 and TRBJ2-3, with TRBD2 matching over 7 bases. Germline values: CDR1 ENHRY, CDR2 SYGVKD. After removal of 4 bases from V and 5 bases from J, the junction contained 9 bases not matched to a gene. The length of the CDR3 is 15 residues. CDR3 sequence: CAISAWEGRRDTQYF. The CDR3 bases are TGTGCCATCAGTGCGTGGGAGGGCCGGAGAGATACGCAGTATTTT.

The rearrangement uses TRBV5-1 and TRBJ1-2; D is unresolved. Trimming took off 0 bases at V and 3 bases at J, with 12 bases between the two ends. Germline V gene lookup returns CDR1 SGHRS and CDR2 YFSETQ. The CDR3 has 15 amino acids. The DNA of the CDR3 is TGCGCCAGCAGCTTGGATGGCCCATATGACTATGGCTACACCTTC. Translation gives CASSLDGPYDYGYTF.

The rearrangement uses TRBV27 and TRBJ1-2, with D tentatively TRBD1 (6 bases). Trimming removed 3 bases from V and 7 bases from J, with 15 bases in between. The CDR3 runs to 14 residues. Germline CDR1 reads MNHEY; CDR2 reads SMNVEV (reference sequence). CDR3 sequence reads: CASSLGGRISGYTF. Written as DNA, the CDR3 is TGTGCCAGCAGTTTGGGGGGGCGGATAAGTGGCTACACCTTC.